These T cell receptor beta chains were read from a single sample in a study of T-cell reconstitution after alpha-beta-depleted transplantation in children. TCRdb used MiXCR to reprocess the PCR reads, holding one entry per CDR3 protein. The data contain about 980,000 distinct CDR3 sequences, about 29% of them singletons. This material consisted of PBMCs, mostly from graft donor cells, taken 360 days after TCRalphabeta/CD19-depleted stem cell transplant. Receptor source: a boy under three years old who had a stem cell transplant for SCID, so the T cells may come from the graft donor. Each CDR3 is given with its conserved first and last residue. Each record gives: J gene, D gene, V gene, clone size, CDR3 protein, CDR3 DNA. The D gene is left open where the match is weak. Clone sizes are given selectively: once, few, many, or a class where the clone is expanded.

>TRBJ1-1|NA|TRBV29-1|few
CSVEDGRTEAFF
TGCAGCGTTGAAGATGGGAGAACTGAAGCTTTCTTT
>TRBJ2-5|NA|TRBV5-5|few
CASSFSLRGGYQETQYF
TGTGCCAGCAGCTTCTCCCTTAGAGGAGGCTACCAAGAGACCCAGTACTTC
>TRBJ1-2|TRBD1|TRBV2|NA
CASSGRGRANYGYTF
TGTGCCAGCAGTGGCAGGGGGAGAGCTAACTATGGCTACACCTTC
>TRBJ2-1|NA|TRBV28|few
CASSLPGGGYEQFF
TGTGCCAGCAGTTTACCAGGGGGAGGTTATGAGCAGTTCTTC
>TRBJ1-4|TRBD1|TRBV6-5|few
CASSYSGTGREANEKLFF
TGTGCCAGCAGTTACTCGGGGACAGGGAGGGAGGCTAATGAAAAACTGTTTTTT
>TRBJ2-4|NA|TRBV18|NA
CASSRSGAKNIQYF
TGTGCCAGCTCACGCTCGGGGGCCAAAAACATTCAGTACTTC
>TRBJ2-5|NA|TRBV20-1|NA
CSATPEGRAQYF
TGCAGTGCTACCCCAGAGGGGCGGGCCCAGTACTTC
>TRBJ2-1|TRBD2|TRBV5-6|few
CASSGRLAGGLPNSYNEQFF
TGTGCCAGCAGCGGGCGGTTAGCGGGGGGGCTCCCTAACTCCTACAATGAGCAGTTCTTC
>TRBJ2-5|TRBD2|TRBV2|NA
CASSLTSAQETQYF
TGTGCCAGCAGCCTTACTAGCGCACAAGAGACCCAGTACTTC
>TRBJ2-7|NA|TRBV18|NA
CASSELNSGILTYEQYF
TGTGCCAGCTCTGAATTGAACTCGGGTATCTTAACCTACGAGCAGTACTTC
>TRBJ1-5|NA|TRBV28|NA
CASSSEGENSNQPQHF
TGTGCCAGCAGTTCCGAAGGGGAAAATAGCAATCAGCCCCAGCATTTT
>TRBJ2-1|TRBD1|TRBV5-1|NA
CASSRGQIYNEQFF
TGCGCCAGCAGCAGGGGACAGATCTACAATGAGCAGTTCTTC
>TRBJ2-7|TRBD1|TRBV10-3|few
CAISGPGTGTYEQYF
TGTGCCATCAGTGGGCCCGGGACAGGGACCTACGAGCAGTACTTC
>TRBJ2-1|NA|TRBV4-3|NA
CASSPQVFDEQFF
TGCGCCAGCAGCCCCCAGGTATTCGATGAGCAGTTCTTC
>TRBJ2-7|NA|TRBV11-1|few
CASSLLKMRRGRAYEQYF
TGTGCCAGCAGCTTGTTAAAGATGCGTCGCGGCAGGGCGTACGAGCAGTACTTC
>TRBJ2-2|NA|TRBV7-3|few
CASSSPTGLVAGELFF
TGTGCCAGCAGTTCCCCCACTGGACTTGTTGCCGGGGAGCTGTTTTTT
>TRBJ1-5|NA|TRBV5-1|few
CASSFHPSNQPQHF
TGCGCCAGCAGCTTCCACCCTAGCAATCAGCCCCAGCATTTT
>TRBJ2-7|NA|TRBV6-1|once
CASREGWSYEQYF
TGTGCCAGCAGAGAGGGGTGGTCCTACGAGCAGTACTTC
>TRBJ2-3|TRBD2|TRBV6-1|NA
CASSEGAGGRATDTQYF
TGTGCCAGCAGTGAAGGGGCGGGGGGACGGGCCACAGATACGCAGTATTTT
>TRBJ2-1|TRBD2|TRBV5-6|NA
CASSRIAGGGNEQFF
TGTGCCAGCAGCCGAATAGCGGGGGGGGGAAATGAGCAGTTCTTC
>TRBJ2-5|TRBD2|TRBV7-9|few
CASSHFGGQETQYF
TGTGCCAGCAGCCATTTCGGGGGGCAAGAGACCCAGTACTTC
>TRBJ2-3|NA|TRBV27|few
CASSYWTVPSSTDTQYF
TGTGCCAGCAGTTATTGGACCGTTCCTTCTAGCACAGATACGCAGTATTTT
>TRBJ2-1|NA|TRBV12-3/TRBV12-4|few
CASSLEPGRSYNEQFF
TGTGCCAGCAGTTTAGAACCGGGCAGGTCCTACAATGAGCAGTTCTTC
>TRBJ2-7|TRBD1|TRBV14|NA
CASSQQGAHVEQYF
TGTGCCAGCAGCCAGCAGGGGGCACACGTGGAGCAGTACTTC
>TRBJ2-1|NA|TRBV20-1|NA
CSARGYRHSYNEQFF
TGCAGTGCTAGAGGCTATCGTCACTCCTACAATGAGCAGTTCTTC
>TRBJ2-7|TRBD2|TRBV27|few
CASSLSGGAFYEQYF
TGTGCCAGCAGCTTAAGCGGGGGGGCCTTCTACGAGCAGTACTTC
>TRBJ2-3|NA|TRBV10-1|few
CASSLRAGGTQYF
TGCGCCAGCAGTCTCCGGGCGGGTGGTACGCAGTATTTT
>TRBJ1-2|NA|TRBV4-1|NA
CASSQGSDSRGYTF
TGCGCCAGCAGCCAAGGGAGTGACTCCCGGGGCTACACCTTC
>TRBJ1-1|NA|TRBV5-1|few
CASSYRTPGVNTEAFF
TGCGCCAGCAGCTACCGGACCCCCGGGGTGAACACTGAAGCTTTCTTT
>TRBJ2-1|NA|TRBV19|few
CASSIPGVRYNEQFF
TGTGCCAGTAGTATACCGGGGGTCCGCTACAATGAGCAGTTCTTC
>TRBJ2-1|NA|TRBV6-5|NA
CASSYSTGDNEQFF
TGTGCCAGCAGTTACTCGACGGGGGACAATGAGCAGTTCTTC
>TRBJ1-4|NA|TRBV15|NA
CATSRETTGTENEKLFF
TGTGCCACCAGCAGGGAAACTACCGGGACGGAGAATGAAAAACTGTTTTTT
>TRBJ2-2|TRBD2|TRBV20-1|NA
CSAGDYWGGGELFF
TGCAGTGCGGGGGACTACTGGGGGGGCGGGGAGCTGTTTTTT
>TRBJ1-5|NA|TRBV28|NA
CASSRRVGLSSNQPQHF
TGTGCCAGCAGTCGCCGCGTGGGTTTGTCTAGCAATCAGCCCCAGCATTTT
>TRBJ2-7|NA|TRBV7-2|NA
CASSLMAAYEQYF
TGTGCCAGCAGCTTAATGGCAGCCTACGAGCAGTACTTC
>TRBJ2-7|NA|TRBV6-5|few
CASSYSPRDRRSYEQYF
TGTGCCAGCAGTTACTCCCCAAGGGACCGAAGATCCTACGAGCAGTACTTC